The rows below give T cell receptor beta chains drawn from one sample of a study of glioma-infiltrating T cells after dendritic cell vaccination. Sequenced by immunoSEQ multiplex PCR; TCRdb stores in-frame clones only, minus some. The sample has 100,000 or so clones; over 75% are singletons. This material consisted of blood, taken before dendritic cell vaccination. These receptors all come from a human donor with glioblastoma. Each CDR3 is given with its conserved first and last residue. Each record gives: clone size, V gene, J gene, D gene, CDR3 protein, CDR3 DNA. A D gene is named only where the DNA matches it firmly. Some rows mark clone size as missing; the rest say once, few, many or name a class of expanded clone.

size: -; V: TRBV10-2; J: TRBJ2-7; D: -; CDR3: CASSDLRAGYYEQYF; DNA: TGCGCCAGCAGTGACCTGCGGGCGGGATACTACGAGCAGTACTTC
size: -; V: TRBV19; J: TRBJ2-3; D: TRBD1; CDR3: CASSIDGVGTGEDTQYF; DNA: TGTGCCAGTAGTATAGATGGAGTGGGCACAGGGGAAGATACGCAGTATTTT
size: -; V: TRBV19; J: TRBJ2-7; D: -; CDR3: CASSMGRSAGKYEQYF; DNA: TGTGCCAGTAGTATGGGCCGATCGGCCGGGAAATACGAGCAGTACTTC
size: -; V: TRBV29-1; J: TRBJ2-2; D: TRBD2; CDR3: CSVVSGGSNTGELFF; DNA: TGCAGCGTTGTGTCGGGGGGTTCGAACACCGGGGAGCTGTTTTTT
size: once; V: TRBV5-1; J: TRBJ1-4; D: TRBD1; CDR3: CASSLVPGGEKLFF; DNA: TGCGCCAGCAGCTTGGTGCCAGGGGGTGAAAAACTGTTTTTT
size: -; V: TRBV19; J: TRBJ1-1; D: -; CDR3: CAGSGRVDTEAFF; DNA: TGTGCCGGTAGTGGGAGGGTTGACACTGAAGCTTTCTTT
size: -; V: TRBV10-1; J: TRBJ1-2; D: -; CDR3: CASKDHGLYGYTF; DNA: TGCGCCAGCAAAGATCACGGACTCTATGGCTACACCTTC
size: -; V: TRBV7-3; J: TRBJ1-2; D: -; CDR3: CASSPSGTSEGYTF; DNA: TGTGCCAGCAGCCCCTCAGGGACATCGGAAGGCTACACCTTC
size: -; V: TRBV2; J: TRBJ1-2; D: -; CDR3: CASSAELNYGYTF; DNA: TGTGCCAGCAGCGCGGAGCTGAACTATGGCTACACCTTC
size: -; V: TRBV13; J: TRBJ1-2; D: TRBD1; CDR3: CASSLRQGVGGYTF; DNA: TGTGCCAGCAGCTTAAGGCAGGGGGTTGGGGGCTACACCTTC
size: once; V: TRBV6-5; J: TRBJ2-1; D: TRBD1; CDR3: CASSYSGQDYNEQFF; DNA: TGTGCCAGCAGTTACTCGGGACAGGACTACAATGAGCAGTTCTTC
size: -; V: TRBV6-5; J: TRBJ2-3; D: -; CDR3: CASSYIPGGTDTQYF; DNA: TGTGCCAGCAGTTACATCCCCGGTGGCACAGATACGCAGTATTTT
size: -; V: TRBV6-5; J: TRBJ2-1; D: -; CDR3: CASQPDTLYNEQFF; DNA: TGTGCCAGCCAACCCGACACCCTCTACAATGAGCAGTTCTTC
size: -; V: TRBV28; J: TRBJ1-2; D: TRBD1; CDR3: CASRAQGAQTRGYTF; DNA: TGTGCCAGCAGAGCCCAGGGGGCGCAGACGCGGGGCTACACCTTC
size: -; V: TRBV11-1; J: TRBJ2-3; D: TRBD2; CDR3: CASSFWGGSADTQYF; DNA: TGTGCCAGCAGCTTTTGGGGCGGGAGCGCAGATACGCAGTATTTT
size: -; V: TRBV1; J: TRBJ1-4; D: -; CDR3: CTSSQDLADSPHGEKLFF; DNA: TGCACCAGCAGCCAAGATCTTGCGGACAGCCCGCACGGCGAAAAACTGTTTTTT
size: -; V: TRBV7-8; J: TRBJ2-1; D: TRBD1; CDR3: CASSLLAGGQYNEQFF; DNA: TGTGCCAGCAGCTTATTAGCAGGGGGCCAATACAATGAGCAGTTCTTC
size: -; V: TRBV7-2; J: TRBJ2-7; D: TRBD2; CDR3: CASSTSGGSSYEQYF; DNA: TGTGCCAGCAGCACTAGCGGGGGGTCGTCCTACGAGCAGTACTTC
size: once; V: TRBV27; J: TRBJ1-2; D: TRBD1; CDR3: CASRGQDRLGDGYTF; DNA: TGTGCCAGCAGAGGGCAGGACAGGCTGGGTGATGGCTACACCTTC
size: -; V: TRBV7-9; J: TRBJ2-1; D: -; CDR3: CASSLTTRDNEQFF; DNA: TGTGCCAGCAGCTTAACAACTAGGGACAATGAGCAGTTCTTC
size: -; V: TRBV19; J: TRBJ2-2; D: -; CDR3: CASSPRDRLYTNTGELFF; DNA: TGTGCCAGTAGTCCGCGGGACCGGCTATACACGAACACCGGGGAGCTGTTTTTT
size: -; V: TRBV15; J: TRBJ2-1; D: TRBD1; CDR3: CATSRGQLNEQFF; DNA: TGTGCCACCAGCAGGGGACAGTTGAATGAGCAGTTCTTC
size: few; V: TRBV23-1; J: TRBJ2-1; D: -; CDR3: CASSQSGTVF; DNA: TGCGCCAGCAGTCAATCGGGGACTGTCTTC
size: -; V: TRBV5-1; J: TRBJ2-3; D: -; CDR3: CASSPGLLGGTDTQYF; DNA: TGCGCCAGCAGCCCGGGACTCTTGGGGGGCACAGATACGCAGTATTTT
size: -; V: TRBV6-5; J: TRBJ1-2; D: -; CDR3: CASSPTGNYGYTF; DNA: TGTGCCAGCAGCCCTACAGGAAACTATGGCTACACCTTC
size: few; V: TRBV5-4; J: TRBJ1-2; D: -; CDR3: CASSLYYAISYGYTF; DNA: TGTGCCAGCAGCTTGTATTATGCTATATCCTATGGCTACACCTTC
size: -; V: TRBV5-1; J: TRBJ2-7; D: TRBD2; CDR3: CASRQAGTSAYEQYF; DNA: TGCGCCAGCAGACAGGCCGGGACTAGCGCCTACGAGCAGTACTTC
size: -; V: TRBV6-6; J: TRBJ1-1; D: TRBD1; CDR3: CASSYPGTVVTEAFF; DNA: TGTGCCAGCAGTTATCCCGGGACAGTCGTCACTGAAGCTTTCTTT
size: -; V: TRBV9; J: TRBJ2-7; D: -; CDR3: CASSPEEGTRSSYEQYF; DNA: TGTGCCAGCAGCCCAGAAGAGGGGACACGTAGCTCCTACGAGCAGTACTTC
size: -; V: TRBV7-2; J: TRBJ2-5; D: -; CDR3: CASSLLSGALTETQYF; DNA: TGTGCCAGCAGCTTACTTTCTGGGGCTTTAACAGAGACCCAGTACTTC
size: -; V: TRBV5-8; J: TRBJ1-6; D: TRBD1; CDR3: CASSRDRASLHF; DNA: TGTGCCAGCAGCCGGGACAGGGCGTCCCTCCACTTT
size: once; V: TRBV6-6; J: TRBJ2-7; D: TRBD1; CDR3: CASSYDAGGEQYF; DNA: TGTGCCAGCAGTTACGACGCAGGGGGCGAGCAGTACTTC
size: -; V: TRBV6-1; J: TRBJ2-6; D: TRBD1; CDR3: CASSGQGGANVLTF; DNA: TGTGCCAGCAGCGGACAGGGTGGGGCCAACGTCCTGACTTTC
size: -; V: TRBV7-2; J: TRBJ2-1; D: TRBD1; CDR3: CASSWGTASYNEQFF; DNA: TGTGCCAGCAGCTGGGGGACAGCCTCCTACAATGAGCAGTTCTTC
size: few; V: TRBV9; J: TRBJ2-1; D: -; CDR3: CASSVAGYNEQFF; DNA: TGTGCCAGCAGCGTAGCGGGGTACAATGAGCAGTTCTTC
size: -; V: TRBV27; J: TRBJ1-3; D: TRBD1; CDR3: CASSLLNRGSLSGNTIYF; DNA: TGTGCCAGCAGTCTCCTCAACAGGGGTTCCCTCTCTGGAAACACCATATATTTT
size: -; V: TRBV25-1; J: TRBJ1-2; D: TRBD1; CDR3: CASSVGQGTYGYTF; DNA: TGTGCCAGCAGTGTAGGACAGGGAACGTATGGCTACACCTTC
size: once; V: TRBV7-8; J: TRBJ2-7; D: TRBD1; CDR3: CASSPWTGGVLYEQYF; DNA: TGTGCCAGCAGCCCCTGGACAGGGGGCGTTCTGTACGAGCAGTACTTC
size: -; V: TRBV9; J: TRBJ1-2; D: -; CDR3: CASSAQSGGDLYGYTF; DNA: TGTGCCAGCAGCGCTCAGTCTGGGGGGGATCTGTATGGCTACACCTTC
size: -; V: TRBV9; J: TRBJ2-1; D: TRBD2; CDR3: CASSVSGTGSSYNEQFF; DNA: TGTGCCAGCAGCGTTAGCGGGACCGGAAGCTCCTACAATGAGCAGTTCTTC
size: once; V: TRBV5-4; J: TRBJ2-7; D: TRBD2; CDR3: CASSLTSGGAYEQYF; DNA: TGTGCCAGCAGTTTGACTAGCGGGGGGGCCTACGAGCAGTACTTC
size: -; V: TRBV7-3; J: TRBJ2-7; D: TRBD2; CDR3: CASSLAAGGSYEQYF; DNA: TGTGCCAGCAGCTTAGCAGCGGGAGGCTCCTACGAGCAGTACTTC
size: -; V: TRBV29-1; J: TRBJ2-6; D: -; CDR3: CSVEEWLHSGANVLTF; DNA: TGCAGCGTTGAAGAGTGGCTGCACTCTGGGGCCAACGTCCTGACTTTC
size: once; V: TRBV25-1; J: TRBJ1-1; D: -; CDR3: CASSDLHHRVVRAEAFF; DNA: TGTGCCAGCAGTGACCTCCACCACAGGGTGGTGAGAGCTGAAGCTTTCTTT